These T cell receptor beta chains were read from a single sample in a study of Ad26.COV2.S vaccination and SARS-CoV-2 variants. Only in-frame clones appear in the TCRdb table, and some are missing; sequencing was by immunoSEQ multiplex PCR. This sample yields about 400,000 clones, of which around 87% are seen a single time; approximately 4% belongs to the top ten. Sequenced material: peripheral blood, taken in a trial of Ad26.COV2.S vaccine versus placebo. These TCRs come from a person aged 18-60 years who received the Ad26.COV2.S COVID-19 vaccine or a placebo. The CDR3 runs from the conserved cysteine through the conserved F or W. Fields, in order: D gene, J gene, clone size, V gene, CDR3 protein, CDR3 DNA. D genes are given only for firm matches. Only part of the rows carry a size: once, few, many, or a class if the clone is expanded.

>-|TRBJ2-5|-|TRBV4-1
CASSQVLISSRTQYF
TGCGCCAGCAGCCAAGTACTCATTTCGAGTCGGACCCAGTACTTC
>TRBD2|TRBJ2-7|-|TRBV4-1
CASSARLSGGDYEQYF
TGCGCCAGCAGCGCCCGCCTAAGCGGGGGGGACTACGAGCAGTACTTC
>-|TRBJ1-6|-|TRBV2
CASDDLLVNSPLHF
TGTGCCAGTGACGACCTCCTAGTAAATTCACCCCTCCACTTT
>-|TRBJ2-7|-|TRBV7-8
CASSLAPGLHSYEQYF
TGTGCCAGCAGCTTAGCCCCAGGTCTTCACTCCTACGAGCAGTACTTC
>TRBD1|TRBJ1-2|few|TRBV27
CASSPSTGPSYGYTF
TGTGCCAGCAGTCCCTCGACAGGGCCTAGCTATGGCTACACCTTC
>-|TRBJ1-1|-|TRBV28
CASRERGNTQGAFF
TGTGCCAGCAGGGAACGGGGCAACACCCAAGGAGCTTTCTTT
>-|TRBJ2-3|-|TRBV6-6
CASDGLSTDTQYF
TGTGCCAGCGATGGCCTTAGCACAGATACGCAGTATTTT
>-|TRBJ2-1|-|TRBV9
CASSVGVNLLNEQFF
TGTGCCAGCAGCGTAGGGGTCAACCTCCTCAATGAGCAGTTCTTC
>-|TRBJ1-5|-|TRBV27
CASGFVHQPQHF
TGTGCCAGCGGGTTCGTTCATCAGCCCCAGCATTTT
>TRBD2|TRBJ2-5|few|TRBV25-1
CASSEYGTRGPQETQYF
TGTGCCAGCAGTGAATATGGGACTAGAGGGCCCCAAGAGACCCAGTACTTC
>-|TRBJ2-4|-|TRBV7-3
CASSPNPLAHGNIQYF
TGTGCCAGCAGCCCCAACCCCCTAGCGCATGGGAACATTCAGTACTTC
>TRBD2|TRBJ2-3|-|TRBV9
CASSPPSGGAIDTQYF
TGTGCCAGCAGCCCCCCTAGCGGGGGGGCAATAGATACGCAGTATTTT
>-|TRBJ1-6|-|TRBV5-1
CASSLEQTPSPLHF
TGCGCCAGCAGCTTGGAACAGACGCCGTCTCCCCTCCACTTT
>-|TRBJ2-1|-|TRBV10-3
CAISDDRSSYNEQFF
TGTGCCATCAGTGACGACAGGAGCTCCTACAATGAGCAGTTCTTC
>-|TRBJ1-1|-|TRBV5-5
CASSLRGETEAFF
TGTGCCAGCAGCTTGCGGGGGGAGACTGAAGCTTTCTTT
>-|TRBJ1-1|-|TRBV6-5
CASSRGNTEAFF
TGTGCCAGCAGTCGCGGTAACACTGAAGCTTTCTTT
>TRBD2|TRBJ2-1|-|TRBV10-1
CASSEGSSGGQNEQFF
TGCGCCAGCAGTGAGGGTTCTAGCGGGGGGCAGAATGAGCAGTTCTTC
>-|TRBJ2-5|-|TRBV7-6
CASSGLVQETQYF
TGTGCCAGCAGCGGACTGGTCCAAGAGACCCAGTACTTC
>-|TRBJ2-7|-|TRBV28
CASSLSGIITYEQYF
TGTGCCAGCAGTTTATCGGGGATTATAACCTACGAGCAGTACTTC
>-|TRBJ2-1|-|TRBV6-2/TRBV6-3
CASTPPVAYNEQFF
TGTGCCAGCACCCCCCCGGTGGCCTACAATGAGCAGTTCTTC
>-|TRBJ2-2|-|TRBV28
CATRSGHWNTGELFF
TGTGCCACCCGATCGGGACACTGGAACACCGGGGAGCTGTTTTTT
>-|TRBJ2-3|-|TRBV11-2
CASRMTSTDTQYF
TGTGCCAGCAGAATGACTAGCACAGATACGCAGTATTTT
>-|TRBJ1-1|-|TRBV10-3
CAISESSSGRGGTTEAFF
TGTGCCATCAGTGAGTCCTCAAGCGGGCGTGGGGGGACCACTGAAGCTTTCTTT
>-|TRBJ1-6|-|TRBV19
CASSIFGTGHNSPLHF
TGTGCCAGTAGTATTTTCGGGACGGGCCATAATTCACCCCTCCACTTT